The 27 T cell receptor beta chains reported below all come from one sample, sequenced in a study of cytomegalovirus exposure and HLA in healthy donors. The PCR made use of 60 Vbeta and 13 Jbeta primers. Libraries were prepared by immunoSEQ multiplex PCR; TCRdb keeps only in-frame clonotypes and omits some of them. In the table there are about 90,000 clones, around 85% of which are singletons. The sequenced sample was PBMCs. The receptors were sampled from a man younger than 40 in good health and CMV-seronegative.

CDR3 loop: CASSREVLYNEQFF. The CDR3 DNA sequence: TGTGCCAGCAGCCGGGAGGTACTTTACAATGAGCAGTTCTTC. This sequence joins TRBV5-4 and TRBJ2-1, with 7 bases matching TRBD2. This CDR3 has 14 residues. Germline lookup yields CDR1 SGHNT and CDR2 YYREEE (reference sequence). Trimming took 4 bases from V and 4 from J; bases not matched to a gene: 5.

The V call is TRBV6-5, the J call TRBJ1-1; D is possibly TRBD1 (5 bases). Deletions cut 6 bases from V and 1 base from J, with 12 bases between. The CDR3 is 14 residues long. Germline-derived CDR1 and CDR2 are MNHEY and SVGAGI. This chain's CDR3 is CASRSGGENTEAFF. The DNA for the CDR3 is TGTGCCAGCAGGTCCGGGGGGGAGAACACTGAAGCTTTCTTT.

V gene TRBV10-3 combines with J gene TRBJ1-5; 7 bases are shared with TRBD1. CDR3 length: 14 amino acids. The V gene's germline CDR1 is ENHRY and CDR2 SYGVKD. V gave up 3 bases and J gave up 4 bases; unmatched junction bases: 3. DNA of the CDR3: TGTGCCATCAGTGAACAGGGGTGGAATCAGCCCCAGCATTTT. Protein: CAISEQGWNQPQHF.

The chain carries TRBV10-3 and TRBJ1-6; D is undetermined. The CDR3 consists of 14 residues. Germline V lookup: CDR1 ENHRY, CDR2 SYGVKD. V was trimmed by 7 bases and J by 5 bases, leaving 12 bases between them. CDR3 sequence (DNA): TGTGCCATCAAGGAGGGCTTGAATAATTCACCCCTCCACTTT. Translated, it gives CAIKEGLNNSPLHF.

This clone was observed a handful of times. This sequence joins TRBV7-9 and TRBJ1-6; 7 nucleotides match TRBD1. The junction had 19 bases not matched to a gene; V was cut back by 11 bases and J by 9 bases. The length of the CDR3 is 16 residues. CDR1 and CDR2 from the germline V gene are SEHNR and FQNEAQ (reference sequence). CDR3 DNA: TGTGCCGTAGGAAACTACAGGGGTGGGAATAGTTCACCCCTCCACTTT. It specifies CAVGNYRGGNSSPLHF.

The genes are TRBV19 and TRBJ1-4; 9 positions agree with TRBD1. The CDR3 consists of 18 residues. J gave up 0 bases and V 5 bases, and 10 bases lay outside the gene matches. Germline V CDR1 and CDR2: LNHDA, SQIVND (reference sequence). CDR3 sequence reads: CASSVTGTGFATNEKLFF. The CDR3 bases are TGTGCCAGTAGTGTCACCGGGACAGGGTTTGCAACTAATGAAAAACTGTTTTTT.

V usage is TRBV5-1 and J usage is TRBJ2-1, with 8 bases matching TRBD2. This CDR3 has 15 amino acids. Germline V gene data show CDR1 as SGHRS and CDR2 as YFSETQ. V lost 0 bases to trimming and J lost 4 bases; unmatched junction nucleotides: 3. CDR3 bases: TGCGCCAGCAGCTTGGCCCCTAGCGGGTACAATGAGCAGTTCTTC. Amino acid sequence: CASSLAPSGYNEQFF.

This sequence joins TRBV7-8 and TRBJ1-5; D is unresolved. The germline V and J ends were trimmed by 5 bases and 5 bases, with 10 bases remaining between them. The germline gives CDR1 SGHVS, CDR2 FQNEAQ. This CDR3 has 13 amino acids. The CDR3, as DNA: TGTGCCAGCAGCCTAAATAGAGATCAGCCCCAGCATTTT. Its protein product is CASSLNRDQPQHF.

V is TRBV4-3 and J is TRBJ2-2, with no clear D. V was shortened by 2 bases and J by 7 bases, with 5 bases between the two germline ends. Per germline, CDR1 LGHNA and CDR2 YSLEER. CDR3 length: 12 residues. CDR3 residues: CASSQRYGELFF. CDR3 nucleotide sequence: TGCGCCAGCAGCCAACGTTACGGGGAGCTGTTTTTT.

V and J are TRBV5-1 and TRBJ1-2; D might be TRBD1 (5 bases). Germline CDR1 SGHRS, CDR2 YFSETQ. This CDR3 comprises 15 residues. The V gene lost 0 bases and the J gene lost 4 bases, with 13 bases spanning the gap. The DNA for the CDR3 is TGCGCCAGCAGCTTGGCCGAGACAGAACCCTATGGCTACACCTTC. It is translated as CASSLAETEPYGYTF.

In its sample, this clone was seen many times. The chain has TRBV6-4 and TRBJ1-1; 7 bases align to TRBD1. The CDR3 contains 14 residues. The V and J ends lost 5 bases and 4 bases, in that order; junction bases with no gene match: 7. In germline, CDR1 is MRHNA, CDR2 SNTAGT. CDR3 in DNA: TGTGCCAGCAGTACAGGGGATACTAGCACTGAAGCTTTCTTT. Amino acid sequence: CASSTGDTSTEAFF.

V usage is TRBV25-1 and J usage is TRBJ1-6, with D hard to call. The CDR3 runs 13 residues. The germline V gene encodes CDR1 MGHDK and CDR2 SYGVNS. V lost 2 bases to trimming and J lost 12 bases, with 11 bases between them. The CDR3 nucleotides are TGTGCCAGCAGTGAAGGGCCAGTCCTACCCCTCCACTTT. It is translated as CASSEGPVLPLHF.

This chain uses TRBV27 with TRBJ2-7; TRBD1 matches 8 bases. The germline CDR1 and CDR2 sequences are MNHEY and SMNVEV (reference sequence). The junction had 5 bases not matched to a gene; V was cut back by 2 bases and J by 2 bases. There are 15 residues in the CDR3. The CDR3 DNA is TGTGCCAGCAGTTTAGGAACAGGGGGTACCTACGAGCAGTACTTC. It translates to CASSLGTGGTYEQYF.

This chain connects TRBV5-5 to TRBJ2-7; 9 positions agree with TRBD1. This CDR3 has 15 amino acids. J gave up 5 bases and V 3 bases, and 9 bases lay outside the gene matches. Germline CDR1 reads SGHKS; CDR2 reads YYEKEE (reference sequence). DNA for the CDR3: TGTGCCAGCAGCTCACTCGGACAGGGGATCAACGAGCAGTACTTC. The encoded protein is CASSSLGQGINEQYF.

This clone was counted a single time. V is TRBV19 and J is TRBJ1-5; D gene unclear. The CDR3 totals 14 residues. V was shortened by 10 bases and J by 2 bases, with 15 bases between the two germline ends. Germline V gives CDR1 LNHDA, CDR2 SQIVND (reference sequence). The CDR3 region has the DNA TGTGCCATTTCCATAGCGGGAGGCAATCAGCCCCAGCATTTT. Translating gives CAISIAGGNQPQHF.

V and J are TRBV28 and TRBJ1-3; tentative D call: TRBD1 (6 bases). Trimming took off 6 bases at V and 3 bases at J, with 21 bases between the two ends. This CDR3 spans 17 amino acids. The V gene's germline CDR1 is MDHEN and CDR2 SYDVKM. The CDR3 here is CASSQHRTARFGNTIYF. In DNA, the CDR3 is TGTGCCAGCAGCCAACATCGGACAGCGAGATTTGGAAACACCATATATTTT.

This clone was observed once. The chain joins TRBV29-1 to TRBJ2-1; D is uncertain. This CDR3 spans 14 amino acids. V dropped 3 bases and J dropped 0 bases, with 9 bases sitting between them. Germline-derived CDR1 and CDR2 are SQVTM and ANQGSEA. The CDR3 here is CSVERHSSYNEQFF. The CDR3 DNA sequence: TGCAGCGTTGAGAGGCATAGCTCCTACAATGAGCAGTTCTTC.

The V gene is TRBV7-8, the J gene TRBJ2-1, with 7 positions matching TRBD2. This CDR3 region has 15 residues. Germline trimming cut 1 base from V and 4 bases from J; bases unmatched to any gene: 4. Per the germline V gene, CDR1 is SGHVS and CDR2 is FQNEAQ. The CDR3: CASSLGDYRYNEQFF. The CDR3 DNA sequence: TGTGCCAGCAGCTTAGGGGACTACCGATACAATGAGCAGTTCTTC. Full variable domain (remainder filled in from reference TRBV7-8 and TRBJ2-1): GAGVSQSPRYKVAKRGQDVALRCDPISGHVSLFWYQQALGQGPEFLTYFQNEAQLDKSGLPSDRFFAERPEGSVSTLKIQRTQQEDSAVYLCASSLGDYRYNEQFFGPGTRLTVL.

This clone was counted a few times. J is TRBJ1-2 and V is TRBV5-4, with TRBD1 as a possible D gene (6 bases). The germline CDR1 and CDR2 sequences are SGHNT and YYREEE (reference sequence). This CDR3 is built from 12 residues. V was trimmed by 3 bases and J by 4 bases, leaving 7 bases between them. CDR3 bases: TGTGCCAGCAGCTCGGACAGCTATGGCTACACCTTC. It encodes CASSSDSYGYTF. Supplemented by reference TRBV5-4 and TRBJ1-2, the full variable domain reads ETGVTQSPTHLIKTRGQQVTLRCSSQSGHNTVSWYQQALGQGPQFIFQYYREEENGRGNFPPRFSGLQFPNYSSELNVNALELDDSALYLCASSSDSYGYTFGSGTRLTVV.

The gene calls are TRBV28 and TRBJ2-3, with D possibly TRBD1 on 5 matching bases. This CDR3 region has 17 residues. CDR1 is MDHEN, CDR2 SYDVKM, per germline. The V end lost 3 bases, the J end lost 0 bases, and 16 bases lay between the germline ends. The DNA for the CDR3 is TGTGCCAGCAGTTTCGGACAATCTCTGACTAGCACAGATACGCAGTATTTT. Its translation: CASSFGQSLTSTDTQYF.

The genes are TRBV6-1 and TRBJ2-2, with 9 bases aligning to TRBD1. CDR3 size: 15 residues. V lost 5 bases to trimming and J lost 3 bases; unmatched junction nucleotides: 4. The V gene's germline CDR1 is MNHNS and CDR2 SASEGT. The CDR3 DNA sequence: TGTGCCAGCAGTAACAGGGGGCAAGACACCGGGGAGCTGTTTTTT. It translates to CASSNRGQDTGELFF.

CDR3 protein: CASSSQGTEAFF. The CDR3, as DNA: TGTGCCAGCAGTTCCCAGGGGACTGAAGCTTTCTTT. V usage is TRBV25-1 and J usage is TRBJ1-1; D is possibly TRBD1 (6 bases). The CDR3 length is 12 residues. The germline V gene has CDR1 MGHDK and CDR2 SYGVNS. V was pared by 5 bases and J by 5 bases, with 9 bases between.

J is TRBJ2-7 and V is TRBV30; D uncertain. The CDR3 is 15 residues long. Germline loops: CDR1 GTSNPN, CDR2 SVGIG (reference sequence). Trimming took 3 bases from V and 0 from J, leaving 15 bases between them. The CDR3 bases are TGTGCCTGGAGATCATGGTTTGCTAGCTCCTACGAGCAGTACTTC. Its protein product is CAWRSWFASSYEQYF.

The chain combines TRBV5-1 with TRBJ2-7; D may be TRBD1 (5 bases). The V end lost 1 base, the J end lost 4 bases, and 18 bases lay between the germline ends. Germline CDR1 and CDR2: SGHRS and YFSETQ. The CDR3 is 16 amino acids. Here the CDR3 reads CASSLSMDTETYEQYF. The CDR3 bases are TGCGCCAGCAGCTTGAGTATGGACACCGAGACATACGAGCAGTACTTC. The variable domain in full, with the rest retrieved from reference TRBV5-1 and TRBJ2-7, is KAGVTQTPRYLIKTRGQQVTLSCSPISGHRSVSWYQQTPGQGLQFLFEYFSETQRNKGNFPGRFSGRQFSNSRSEMNVSTLELGDSALYLCASSLSMDTETYEQYFGPGTRLTVT.

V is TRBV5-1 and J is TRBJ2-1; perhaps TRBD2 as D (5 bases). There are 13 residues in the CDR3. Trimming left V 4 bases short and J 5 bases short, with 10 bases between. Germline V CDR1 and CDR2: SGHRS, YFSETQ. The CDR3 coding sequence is TGCGCCAGCAGCCCAGGACTCCACAATGAGCAGTTCTTC. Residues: CASSPGLHNEQFF.

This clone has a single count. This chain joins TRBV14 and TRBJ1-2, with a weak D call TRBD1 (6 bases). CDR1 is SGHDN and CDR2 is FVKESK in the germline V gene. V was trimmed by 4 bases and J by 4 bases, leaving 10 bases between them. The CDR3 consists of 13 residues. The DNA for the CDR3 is TGTGCCAGCAGCCCAGGGACATTCTATGGCTACACCTTC. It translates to CASSPGTFYGYTF.

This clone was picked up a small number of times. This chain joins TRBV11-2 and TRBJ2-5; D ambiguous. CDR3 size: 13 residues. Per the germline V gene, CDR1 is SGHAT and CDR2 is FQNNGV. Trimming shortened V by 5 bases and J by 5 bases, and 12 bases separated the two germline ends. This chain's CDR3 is CASSDRSGETQYF. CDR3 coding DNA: TGTGCCAGCAGCGACCGGAGTGGGGAGACCCAGTACTTC.